This TCR beta chain was recorded in a study of cytotoxic CD8 clonotypes in ibrutinib-treated CLL. V trimming: 8 bases; J trimming: 5 bases; junction bases outside the gene matches: 15. The germline gives CDR1 ENHRY, CDR2 SYGVKD. There are 15 residues in the CDR3. The table came from immunoSEQ multiplex PCR; TCRdb's copy has only in-frame clones and leaves some out. The sample has 250,000 to 350,000 clones; 70% to 80% are singletons. V gene TRBV10-3 combines with J gene TRBJ2-7; 7 nucleotides align to TRBD1. Source: PBMCs, taken at disease progression, from a patient treated with ibrutinib. The TCR was taken from a human donor with chronic lymphocytic leukemia. The CDR3 reads CAIGKTGEPGDEQYF. Written as DNA, the CDR3 is TGTGCCATCGGAAAAACAGGGGAGCCAGGTGACGAGCAGTACTTC.